This entry describes one TCR beta chain. Antigen specificity is unknown. The data stem from a study of cytomegalovirus exposure and HLA in healthy donors. Findings and caveats of the study: Later examination showed HLA-associated TCR beta chains had greater clonal expansion than equally common others.

The CDR3 totals 12 residues. Germline V gives CDR1 MNHNS, CDR2 SASEGT. The ends were cut back, 5 bases at V and 3 bases at J, with 7 bases in the middle. The PCR had 60 Vbeta and 13 Jbeta primers. Repertoires were generated with immunoSEQ multiplex PCR, while TCRdb's copy carries only in-frame clones and drops some. The repertoire holds fewer than 90,000 clones, with roughly three quarters as singletons. What was sequenced was PBMCs. The TCR originated in a woman between 35 and 50 years old in good health and CMV-seropositive. The chain combines TRBV6-1 with TRBJ2-5; D gene ambiguous. The CDR3 DNA follows: TGTGCCAGCAGTCCAAGAGAAGAGACCCAGTACTTC. Translating it yields CASSPREETQYF.